This T cell receptor beta chain was documented in a study of identical twins. Germline lookup yields CDR1 DFQATT and CDR2 SNEGSKA (reference sequence). The CDR3 loop spans 15 amino acids. The trim removed 2 bases at V and 7 bases at J, leaving 11 bases unmatched. TCRdb processed the 5' RACE reads anew with MiXCR; each CDR3 protein has one entry. The repertoire consists of roughly 1.6 million distinct CDR3 sequences, with roughly a third occurring once and the leading ten covering about 0.27%. The source is a newborn girl in good health. The chain recombines TRBV20-1 with TRBJ1-5, with 7 bases fitting TRBD1. Sequencing was done on a sample of cord blood. The CDR3 DNA sequence: TGCAGTGCTAGACGCCGGGACAGCCGGGGGCAGCCCCAGCATTTT. Its protein is CSARRRDSRGQPQHF.